The rows below give T cell receptor beta chains drawn from one sample of a study of blood T cell repertoires in COVID-19. Sequencing used immunoSEQ multiplex PCR; TCRdb keeps in-frame clones, though not all of them. The table lists some 180,000 clones, roughly 82% of them singletons. Sample: peripheral blood. The receptors originated from a woman aged 55-70 years with COVID-19, enrolled during active disease. Both conserved end residues are part of each CDR3. The order of the fields is D gene, V gene, J gene, clone size, CDR3 DNA, CDR3 protein. D genes are given only for firm matches. Expanded clones get a size class; other rows say once, few or many, or leave the size out.

d_call: -
v_call: TRBV5-1
j_call: TRBJ1-4
clone_size: once
cdr3_nt: TGCGCCAGCAGCTTTCAGGGTGTCACTAATGAAAAACTGTTTTTT
cdr3_aa: CASSFQGVTNEKLFF

d_call: TRBD1
v_call: TRBV9
j_call: TRBJ2-7
clone_size: -
cdr3_nt: TGTGCCAGCAGCGTAGCAGTCGGGACAGGGATCTACGAGCAGTACTTC
cdr3_aa: CASSVAVGTGIYEQYF

d_call: -
v_call: TRBV5-5
j_call: TRBJ1-1
clone_size: few
cdr3_nt: TGTGCCAGCAGCTTCGAGAGGGTCACTGAAGCTTTCTTT
cdr3_aa: CASSFERVTEAFF

d_call: -
v_call: TRBV27
j_call: TRBJ2-3
clone_size: -
cdr3_nt: TGTGCCGTACGAGGGTCTAGCACAGATACGCAGTATTTT
cdr3_aa: CAVRGSSTDTQYF

d_call: TRBD1
v_call: TRBV3-1/TRBV3-2
j_call: TRBJ2-2
clone_size: few
cdr3_nt: TGTGCCAGCAGCCGCGGGGACAGGGAATCCGGGGAGCTGTTTTTT
cdr3_aa: CASSRGDRESGELFF

d_call: -
v_call: TRBV20-1
j_call: TRBJ2-5
clone_size: -
cdr3_nt: TGCAGTGCTAGTTTACCCCGGGGGGCCCTTCAAGAGACCCAGTACTTC
cdr3_aa: CSASLPRGALQETQYF

d_call: TRBD2
v_call: TRBV9
j_call: TRBJ2-7
clone_size: -
cdr3_nt: TGTGCCAGCAGCACCGGGGGGGAACTAGCGGCCTACGAGCAGTACTTC
cdr3_aa: CASSTGGELAAYEQYF

d_call: -
v_call: TRBV4-2
j_call: TRBJ2-3
clone_size: -
cdr3_nt: TGTGCCAGCAGCCAAGAAAACGGAGATACGCAGTATTTT
cdr3_aa: CASSQENGDTQYF

d_call: TRBD1
v_call: TRBV5-1
j_call: TRBJ2-2
clone_size: -
cdr3_nt: TGCGCCAGCAGCCGACAGGGTCAGAACACCGGGGAGCTGTTTTTT
cdr3_aa: CASSRQGQNTGELFF

d_call: -
v_call: TRBV21-1
j_call: TRBJ1-4
clone_size: -
cdr3_nt: TGTGCCAGCAGCAGATACTACGGACAGGTTAATGAAAAACTGTTTTTT
cdr3_aa: CASSRYYGQVNEKLFF

d_call: TRBD1
v_call: TRBV19
j_call: TRBJ2-2
clone_size: -
cdr3_nt: TGTGCCAGCGTATGGACAGGGGGAGGAACCGGGGAGCTGTTTTTT
cdr3_aa: CASVWTGGGTGELFF

d_call: -
v_call: TRBV5-4
j_call: TRBJ1-2
clone_size: -
cdr3_nt: TGTGCCAGCAGCCTTGATGGAGTCGGCTACACCTTC
cdr3_aa: CASSLDGVGYTF

d_call: TRBD1
v_call: TRBV5-5
j_call: TRBJ1-2
clone_size: few
cdr3_nt: TGTGCCAGCTCACTGTGGGGACAGGGACCTAACTATGGCTACACCTTC
cdr3_aa: CASSLWGQGPNYGYTF

d_call: TRBD1
v_call: TRBV7-6
j_call: TRBJ2-3
clone_size: few
cdr3_nt: TGTGCCAGCAGCCGACGGGACAGGGGGCAAACAGATACGCAGTATTTT
cdr3_aa: CASSRRDRGQTDTQYF

d_call: -
v_call: TRBV5-4
j_call: TRBJ1-2
clone_size: -
cdr3_nt: TGTGCCAGCAGCTTGCCCTTAACCCGAGATGGCTACACCTTC
cdr3_aa: CASSLPLTRDGYTF

d_call: -
v_call: TRBV13
j_call: TRBJ2-3
clone_size: -
cdr3_nt: TGTGCCAGCAGCCTAGGGCAGGGCACAGATACGCAGTATTTT
cdr3_aa: CASSLGQGTDTQYF

d_call: -
v_call: TRBV5-6
j_call: TRBJ1-5
clone_size: -
cdr3_nt: TGTGCCAGCAGCTTGGGCGGTCGCCAGCCCCAGCATTTT
cdr3_aa: CASSLGGRQPQHF

d_call: TRBD1
v_call: TRBV5-3
j_call: TRBJ1-6
clone_size: -
cdr3_nt: TGTGCCAGAAGCTTAACCGGGACAGGGTGCAATTCACCCCTCCACTTT
cdr3_aa: CARSLTGTGCNSPLHF

d_call: TRBD1
v_call: TRBV19
j_call: TRBJ1-2
clone_size: -
cdr3_nt: TGTGCCAGTAGTCCGCAGGGGGCTCACTATGGCTACACCTTC
cdr3_aa: CASSPQGAHYGYTF

d_call: -
v_call: TRBV28
j_call: TRBJ1-5
clone_size: -
cdr3_nt: TGTGCCAGCAGTTCCCCGGGTGTAGGTCAGCCCCAGCATTTT
cdr3_aa: CASSSPGVGQPQHF

d_call: -
v_call: TRBV2
j_call: TRBJ2-5
clone_size: -
cdr3_nt: TGTGCCAGCAGTGAAGCGCGGGGGCCGGCGGAGACCCAGTACTTC
cdr3_aa: CASSEARGPAETQYF

d_call: TRBD1
v_call: TRBV3-1/TRBV3-2
j_call: TRBJ1-3
clone_size: -
cdr3_nt: TGTGCCAGCAGCAACCTACAGGGGGCCACTGGAAACACCATATATTTT
cdr3_aa: CASSNLQGATGNTIYF

d_call: TRBD1
v_call: TRBV10-3
j_call: TRBJ1-6
clone_size: -
cdr3_nt: TGTGCCATCAGGCCCACAGGGGAAGGTAATTCACCCCTCCACTTT
cdr3_aa: CAIRPTGEGNSPLHF

d_call: TRBD1
v_call: TRBV9
j_call: TRBJ2-4
clone_size: -
cdr3_nt: TGTGCCAGCAGCGGGGACAGGGAAGACATTCAGTACTTC
cdr3_aa: CASSGDREDIQYF

d_call: TRBD1
v_call: TRBV11-2
j_call: TRBJ1-2
clone_size: -
cdr3_nt: TGTGCCAGCAGCTTCCTCAGGGGGAGTAATGGCTACACCTTC
cdr3_aa: CASSFLRGSNGYTF

d_call: -
v_call: TRBV24-1
j_call: TRBJ1-2
clone_size: -
cdr3_nt: TGTGCCACCAGTGATCCATTGCGAAGTTACGGCTACACCTTC
cdr3_aa: CATSDPLRSYGYTF

d_call: -
v_call: TRBV9
j_call: TRBJ2-1
clone_size: -
cdr3_nt: TGTGCCAGCAGTGGCTTGGGGGGCAATGAGCAGTTCTTC
cdr3_aa: CASSGLGGNEQFF

d_call: -
v_call: TRBV6-1
j_call: TRBJ1-1
clone_size: few
cdr3_nt: TGTGCCAGCAGTGAATTAGCGACCACTGAAGCTTTCTTT
cdr3_aa: CASSELATTEAFF

d_call: -
v_call: TRBV10-2
j_call: TRBJ2-1
clone_size: -
cdr3_nt: TGCGCCAGCAGTTGGTCATCGGGCTCCTACAATGAGCAGTTCTTC
cdr3_aa: CASSWSSGSYNEQFF

d_call: -
v_call: TRBV7-9
j_call: TRBJ1-1
clone_size: -
cdr3_nt: TGTGCCAGCAGCTTAAACGGTGGTAGCACTGAAGCTTTCTTT
cdr3_aa: CASSLNGGSTEAFF